A selection of T cell receptor beta chains follows, all from one sample in a study of technical replicates of blood from four donors. Repertoires were generated with immunoSEQ multiplex PCR, while TCRdb's copy carries only in-frame clones and drops some. The table lists 100,000 or so clones, 90% to 96% of them singletons. Input material: T cells isolated from PBMCs. These receptors all stem from a human donor in good health. CDR3s include the opening cysteine and the closing phenylalanine or tryptophan. D genes are given only for firm matches. Not all rows give a size; the values are once, few, many and, for expanded clones, a class.

TGTGCCAGTAGTATAGATCTTATCGGGGAGCTGTTTTTT | CASSIDLIGELFF | TRBJ2-2 | once | TRBV19 | .
TGTGCCAGCAGCCTAGGGACAGGGAGTTCGTATGGCTACACCTTC | CASSLGTGSSYGYTF | TRBJ1-2 | . | TRBV5-6 | TRBD1
TGTGCCAGCAGACTTACCGGGGGAGGATCCTACAATGAGCAGTTCTTC | CASRLTGGGSYNEQFF | TRBJ2-1 | . | TRBV28 | .
TGTGCCAGCAGCTTAGAGGGTAGCTCGCCCTACAATGAGCAGTTCTTC | CASSLEGSSPYNEQFF | TRBJ2-1 | . | TRBV11-2 | .
TGCGCCAGCAGCCGACCGGGACAGGGCTCCTACGAGCAGTACTTC | CASSRPGQGSYEQYF | TRBJ2-7 | . | TRBV4-1 | TRBD1
TGTGCCAGCAGTGGACCCGGGATGTTGCTCCGTGACAGGGGTAGAGGTGAGCAGTTCTTC | CASSGPGMLLRDRGRGEQFF | TRBJ2-1 | . | TRBV2 | TRBD1
TGTGCCAGCAGCCAAGAAAGCGATCAGCCCCAGCATTTT | CASSQESDQPQHF | TRBJ1-5 | . | TRBV4-2 | .
TGTGCCAGCAGTTCCGTAGCGGGAGGGCCCAATACGCAGTATTTT | CASSSVAGGPNTQYF | TRBJ2-3 | . | TRBV28 | TRBD2
TGTGCCAGCAGTCCCATAGGGGGGGACCAGTCCCAGCATTTT | CASSPIGGDQSQHF | TRBJ1-5 | . | TRBV28 | .
TGTGCCAGCAGTTCTAGATCCGGGACGAAGGACTATCGGGAGACCCAGTACTTC | CASSSRSGTKDYRETQYF | TRBJ2-5 | . | TRBV27 | .
TGTGCCAGCAGCTTGATGGGAGACGGCTGGGACACTGAAGCTTTCTTT | CASSLMGDGWDTEAFF | TRBJ1-1 | once | TRBV5-6 | .
TGTGCCAGCAGCCAACGACAGGGGAACACTGAAGCTTTCTTT | CASSQRQGNTEAFF | TRBJ1-1 | . | TRBV16 | TRBD1
TGTGCCAGCAGCGTAGACGGGTCTTACTACGAGCAGTACTTC | CASSVDGSYYEQYF | TRBJ2-7 | . | TRBV9 | .
TGTGCCAGTAGTGGAAATTTAGCGGGGCGCACAGATACGCAGTATTTT | CASSGNLAGRTDTQYF | TRBJ2-3 | . | TRBV19 | TRBD2
TGTGCCTGGCAGTTCGGAGCGCTAGCGGGGGGGGGAGTGGCCAAAAACATTCAGTACTTC | CAWQFGALAGGGVAKNIQYF | TRBJ2-4 | . | TRBV30 | TRBD2
TGCGCCAGCAGCCAAGATCTCTACACCGGGGAGCTGTTTTTT | CASSQDLYTGELFF | TRBJ2-2 | . | TRBV4-1 | .
TGCAGCATGAACAGGGAAGATACGCAGTATTTT | CSMNREDTQYF | TRBJ2-3 | . | TRBV29-1 | .
TGCGCCAGCAGCTCCCAGGGGGCTCTGGAGACCCAGTACTTC | CASSSQGALETQYF | TRBJ2-5 | . | TRBV5-1 | TRBD1
TGTGCCAGCAGCCCAGCTAGGGAGCAGTACTTC | CASSPAREQYF | TRBJ2-7 | . | TRBV13 | .
TGTGCCAGCAGCCTAACAGCTAACATGAACACTGAAGCTTTCTTT | CASSLTANMNTEAFF | TRBJ1-1 | . | TRBV5-8 | .
TGCGCCAGCAGCCAAGGTCTGTTGTCAGATACGCAGTATTTT | CASSQGLLSDTQYF | TRBJ2-3 | . | TRBV4-3 | .
TGTGCCAACTTTAGGGGGGGCTACTACAATGAGCAGTTCTTC | CANFRGGYYNEQFF | TRBJ2-1 | . | TRBV10-3 | .
TGTGCCAGCAGCTTCCCGCACACCCAAGAGACCCAGTACTTC | CASSFPHTQETQYF | TRBJ2-5 | . | TRBV5-5 | .
TGTGCCAGCAGTCCTCCCTGGGAGGGATATCAGCCCCAGCATTTT | CASSPPWEGYQPQHF | TRBJ1-5 | once | TRBV28 | .
TGTGCCAGCAGCTCCGGGACTAGCGGCCACCCCTACGAGCAGTACTTC | CASSSGTSGHPYEQYF | TRBJ2-7 | . | TRBV9 | TRBD2
TGTGCCAGCAGTTTAACAGGGCCCAATGAGCAGTTCTTC | CASSLTGPNEQFF | TRBJ2-1 | . | TRBV27 | .
TGTGCCAGTAACCCAAGGGCGGGAGGGTTCAATGAGCAGTTCTTC | CASNPRAGGFNEQFF | TRBJ2-1 | . | TRBV19 | TRBD2
TGTGCCAGCAGCTTAGGCAGGAGGAACGAGCAGTACTTC | CASSLGRRNEQYF | TRBJ2-7 | . | TRBV7-2 | .
TGCAGTGCTACTGTAGCTTACGAGCAGTACTTC | CSATVAYEQYF | TRBJ2-7 | . | TRBV20-1 | .
TGTGCCAGCAGTGAATTACCCCTGCGGGGAGGCCCGCCCGGGCAGTTCTTC | CASSELPLRGGPPGQFF | TRBJ2-1 | . | TRBV6-1 | .
TGTGCCAGCAGCTTGGGGCTAGCGGGAGGGACCGGGGAGCTGTTTTTT | CASSLGLAGGTGELFF | TRBJ2-2 | . | TRBV5-6 | TRBD2
TGTGCCAGCAGTTACTCGGGGGCCCCTGAAGCTTTCTTT | CASSYSGAPEAFF | TRBJ1-1 | . | TRBV6-5 | .
TGTGCCAGCAGCTTGGGGCGCACTCCCTGGAGCTCCTACGAGCAGTACTTC | CASSLGRTPWSSYEQYF | TRBJ2-7 | . | TRBV5-6 | .
TGCGCCAGCAGCGAAGGGGCCAGGGGGCTTGAAAAACTGTTTTTT | CASSEGARGLEKLFF | TRBJ1-4 | . | TRBV4-1 | TRBD1
TGTGCCATCAGCTTCCGCGGCGGGAACGTCGATGAGCAGTTCTTC | CAISFRGGNVDEQFF | TRBJ2-1 | . | TRBV10-3 | .
TGTGCCAGCAGCGGGGGGCAGGGGTCTCCCTACGAGCAGTACTTC | CASSGGQGSPYEQYF | TRBJ2-7 | . | TRBV2 | .
TGTGCCAGCAGCAAAGAAGGGGATGGCTACACCTTC | CASSKEGDGYTF | TRBJ1-2 | . | TRBV21-1 | .
TGTGCCAGCAGCTTGGGCGGTAGCGGGTTCTACACCGGGGAGCTGTTTTTT | CASSLGGSGFYTGELFF | TRBJ2-2 | . | TRBV5-5 | TRBD2
TGCAGCGATGCTCAGGGGGAGACCTTC | CSDAQGETF | TRBJ1-2 | . | TRBV29-1 | TRBD1
TGCGCCAGCAGCGACCAGGGGTATGTGAACACTGAAGCTTTCTTT | CASSDQGYVNTEAFF | TRBJ1-1 | . | TRBV5-1 | .
TGTGCCAGCAGCTGGACAGGGCCCACCGGGGAGCTGTTTTTT | CASSWTGPTGELFF | TRBJ2-2 | . | TRBV7-9 | TRBD1
TGTGCCTGGAGTGCTCTAGCTGGTTTCGCAGATACGCAGTATTTT | CAWSALAGFADTQYF | TRBJ2-3 | . | TRBV30 | .
TGTGCCAGCAGTGGTGTGGGCTCCGACTACGAGCAGTACTTC | CASSGVGSDYEQYF | TRBJ2-7 | . | TRBV2 | .
TGTGCCAGCTCACCACTTAACCAGGTCTATGGCTACACCTTC | CASSPLNQVYGYTF | TRBJ1-2 | . | TRBV18 | .
TGCAGCGTTGACAGAGACAGGGACTTTAAAGCTTTCTTT | CSVDRDRDFKAFF | TRBJ1-1 | few | TRBV29-1 | TRBD1
TGTGCCAGCAGTATACAGGGACCGTCACCCCAGCATTTT | CASSIQGPSPQHF | TRBJ1-5 | . | TRBV6-1 | .
TGTGCCAGTAGTACGCCGGATTCGAGGGATGGCTACACCTTC | CASSTPDSRDGYTF | TRBJ1-2 | . | TRBV19 | .
TGTGCCAGCAGCCCTGGGACAACCGAGCAGTACTTC | CASSPGTTEQYF | TRBJ2-7 | . | TRBV7-9 | .
TGTGCCAGCAGTTTAAGGGCGGGTCTGTGGAATGAGCAGTTCTTC | CASSLRAGLWNEQFF | TRBJ2-1 | . | TRBV27 | .
TGTGCCAGCAGCTTGAGGTCAGCTAATGAAAAACTGTTTTTT | CASSLRSANEKLFF | TRBJ1-4 | once | TRBV7-9 | .
TGTGCCAGCAGTAAAGCAGGGGGCCTAATTTATGGCTACACCTTC | CASSKAGGLIYGYTF | TRBJ1-2 | once | TRBV2 | TRBD1
TGTGCCAGCAGTTTAAGGGGTCCTACCTACGAGCAGTACTTC | CASSLRGPTYEQYF | TRBJ2-7 | . | TRBV27 | .
TGCGCCAGCAGCCAAGGGATGGTAGCGGCTAACACCTACAATGAGCAGTTCTTC | CASSQGMVAANTYNEQFF | TRBJ2-1 | . | TRBV4-1 | .
TGTGCCAGCAGTTTAAGAGTTGGGGGCGGAACTAATGAAAAACTGTTTTTT | CASSLRVGGGTNEKLFF | TRBJ1-4 | . | TRBV27 | .